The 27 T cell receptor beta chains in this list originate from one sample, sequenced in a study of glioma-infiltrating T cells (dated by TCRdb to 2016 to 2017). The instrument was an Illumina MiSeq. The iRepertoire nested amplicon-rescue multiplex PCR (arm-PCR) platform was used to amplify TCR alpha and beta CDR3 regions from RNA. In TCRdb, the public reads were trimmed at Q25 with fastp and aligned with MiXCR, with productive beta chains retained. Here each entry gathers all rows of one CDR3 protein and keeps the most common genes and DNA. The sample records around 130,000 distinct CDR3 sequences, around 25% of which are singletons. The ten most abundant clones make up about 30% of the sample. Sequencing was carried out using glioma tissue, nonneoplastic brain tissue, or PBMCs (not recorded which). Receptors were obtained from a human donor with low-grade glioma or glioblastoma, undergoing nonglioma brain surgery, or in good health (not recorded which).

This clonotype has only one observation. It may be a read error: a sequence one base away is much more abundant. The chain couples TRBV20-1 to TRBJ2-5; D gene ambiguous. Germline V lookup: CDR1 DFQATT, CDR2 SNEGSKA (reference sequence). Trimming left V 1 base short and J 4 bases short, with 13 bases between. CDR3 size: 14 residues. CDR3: CSARGLGYLETQYF. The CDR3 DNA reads TGCAGTGCTAGAGGTCTCGGTTACTTAGAGACCCAGTACTTC.

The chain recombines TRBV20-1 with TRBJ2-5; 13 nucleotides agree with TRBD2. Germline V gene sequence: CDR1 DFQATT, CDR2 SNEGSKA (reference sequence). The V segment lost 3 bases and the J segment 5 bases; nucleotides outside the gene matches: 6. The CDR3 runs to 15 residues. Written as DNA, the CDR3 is TGCAGTGCTAGGGTACTAGCGGGGGGGGTGGAGACCCAGTACTTC. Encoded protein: CSARVLAGGVETQYF.

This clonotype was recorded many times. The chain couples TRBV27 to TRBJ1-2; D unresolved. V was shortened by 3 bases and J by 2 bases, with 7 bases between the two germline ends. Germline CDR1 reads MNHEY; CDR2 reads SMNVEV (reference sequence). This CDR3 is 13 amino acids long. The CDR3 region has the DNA TGTGCCAGCAGTTTTTGGGGAAACTATGGCTACACCTTC. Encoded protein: CASSFWGNYGYTF.

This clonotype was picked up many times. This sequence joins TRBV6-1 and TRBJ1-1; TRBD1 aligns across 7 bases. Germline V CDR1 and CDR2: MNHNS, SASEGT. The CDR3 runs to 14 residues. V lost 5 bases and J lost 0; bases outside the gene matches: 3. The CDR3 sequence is CASSRQGLNTEAFF. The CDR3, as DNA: TGTGCCAGCAGTCGACAGGGATTGAACACTGAAGCTTTCTTT.

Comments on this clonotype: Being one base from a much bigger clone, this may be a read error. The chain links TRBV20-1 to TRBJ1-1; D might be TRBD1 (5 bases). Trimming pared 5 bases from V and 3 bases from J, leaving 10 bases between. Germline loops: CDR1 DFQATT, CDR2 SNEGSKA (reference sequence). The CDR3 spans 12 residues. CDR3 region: CSAPTEDTEAFF. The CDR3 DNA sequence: TGCAGTGCTCCGACAGAGGACACTGAAGCTTTCTTT.

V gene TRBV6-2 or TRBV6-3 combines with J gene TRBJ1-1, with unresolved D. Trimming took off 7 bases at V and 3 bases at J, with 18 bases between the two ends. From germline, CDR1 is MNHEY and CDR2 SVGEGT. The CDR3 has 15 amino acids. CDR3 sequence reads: CASTYSLRPDTEAFF. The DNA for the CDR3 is TGTGCCAGCACTTATTCCCTCCGTCCTGACACTGAAGCTTTCTTT.

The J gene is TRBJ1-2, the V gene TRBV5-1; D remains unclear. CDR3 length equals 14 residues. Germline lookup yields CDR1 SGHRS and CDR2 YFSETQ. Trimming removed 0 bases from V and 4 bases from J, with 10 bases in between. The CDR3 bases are TGCGCCAGCAGCTTGGCCGGACGGACCTATGGCTACACCTTC. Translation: CASSLAGRTYGYTF.

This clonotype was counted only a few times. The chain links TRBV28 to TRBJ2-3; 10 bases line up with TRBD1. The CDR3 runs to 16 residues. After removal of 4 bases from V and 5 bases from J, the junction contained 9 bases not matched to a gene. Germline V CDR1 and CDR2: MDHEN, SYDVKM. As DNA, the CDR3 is TGTGCCAGCAGTTCCGGGACAGGGGTCGTTGGAGATACGCAGTATTTT. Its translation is CASSSGTGVVGDTQYF.

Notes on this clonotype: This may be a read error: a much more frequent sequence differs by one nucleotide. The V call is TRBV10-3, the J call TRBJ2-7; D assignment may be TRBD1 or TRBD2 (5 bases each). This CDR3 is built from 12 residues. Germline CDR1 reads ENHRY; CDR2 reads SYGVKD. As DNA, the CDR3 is TGTGCCAGCAGTGGGGGTCCCTACGAGCAGTACGTC. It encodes CASSGGPYEQYV.

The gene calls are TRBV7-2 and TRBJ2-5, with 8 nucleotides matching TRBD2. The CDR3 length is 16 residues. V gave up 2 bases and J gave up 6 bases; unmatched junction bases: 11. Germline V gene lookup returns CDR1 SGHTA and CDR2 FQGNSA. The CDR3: CASSLRFGGAQKTQYF. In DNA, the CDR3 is TGTGCCAGCAGCTTACGGTTCGGGGGGGCTCAGAAGACCCAGTACTTC.

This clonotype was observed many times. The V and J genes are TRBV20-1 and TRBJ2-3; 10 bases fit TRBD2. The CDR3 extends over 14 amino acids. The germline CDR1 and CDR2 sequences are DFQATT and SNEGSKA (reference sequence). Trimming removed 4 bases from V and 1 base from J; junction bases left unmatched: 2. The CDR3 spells CSAKRGGGTDTQYF. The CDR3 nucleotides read TGCAGTGCTAAGCGGGGGGGTGGCACAGATACGCAGTATTTT.

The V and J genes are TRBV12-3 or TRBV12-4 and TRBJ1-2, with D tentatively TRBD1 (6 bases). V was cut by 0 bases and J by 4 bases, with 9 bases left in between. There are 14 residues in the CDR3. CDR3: CASSLAGGPYGYTF. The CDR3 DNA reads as TGTGCCAGCAGTTTAGCGGGGGGGCCCTATGGCTACACCTTC.

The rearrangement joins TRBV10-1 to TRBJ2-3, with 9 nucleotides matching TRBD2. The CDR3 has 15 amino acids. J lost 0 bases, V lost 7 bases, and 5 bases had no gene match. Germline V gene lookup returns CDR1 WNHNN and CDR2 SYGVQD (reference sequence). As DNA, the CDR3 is TGCGCCAGCATCGGGACTAGCAGGAGCACAGATACGCAGTATTTT. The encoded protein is CASIGTSRSTDTQYF.

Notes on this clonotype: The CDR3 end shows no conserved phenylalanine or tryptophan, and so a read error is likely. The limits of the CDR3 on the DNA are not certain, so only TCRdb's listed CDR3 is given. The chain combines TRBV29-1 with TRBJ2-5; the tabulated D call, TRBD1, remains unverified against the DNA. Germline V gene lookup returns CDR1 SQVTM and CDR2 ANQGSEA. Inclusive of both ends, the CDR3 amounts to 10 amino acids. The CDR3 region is CSVAPGQGYS.

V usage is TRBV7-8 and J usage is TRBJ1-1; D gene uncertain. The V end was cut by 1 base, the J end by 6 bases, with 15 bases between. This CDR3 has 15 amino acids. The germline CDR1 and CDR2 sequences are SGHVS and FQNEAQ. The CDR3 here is CASSLEVRAGAEAFF. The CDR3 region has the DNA TGTGCCAGCAGCTTAGAGGTTCGTGCCGGGGCTGAAGCTTTCTTT.

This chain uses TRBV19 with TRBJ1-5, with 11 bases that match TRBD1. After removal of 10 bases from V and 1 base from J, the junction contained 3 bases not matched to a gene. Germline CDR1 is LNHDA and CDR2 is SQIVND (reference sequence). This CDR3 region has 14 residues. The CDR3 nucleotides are TGTGCCACAAGGGACAGGGGGAGCAATCAGCCCCAGCATTTT. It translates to CATRDRGSNQPQHF.

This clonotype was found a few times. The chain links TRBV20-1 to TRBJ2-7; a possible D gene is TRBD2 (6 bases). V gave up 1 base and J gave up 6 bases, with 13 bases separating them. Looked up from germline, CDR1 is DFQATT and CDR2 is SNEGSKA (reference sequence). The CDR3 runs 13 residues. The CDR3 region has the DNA TGCAGTGCTAGAGCCCTCGCGGGGATCGAGCAGTACGTC. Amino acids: CSARALAGIEQYV.

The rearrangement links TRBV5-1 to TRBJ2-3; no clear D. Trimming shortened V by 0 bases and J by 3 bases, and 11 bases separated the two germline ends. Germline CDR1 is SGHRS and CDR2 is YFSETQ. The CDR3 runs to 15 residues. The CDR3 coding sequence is TGCGCCAGCAGCTTGGGACATAGTTCTACAGATACGCAGTATTTT. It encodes CASSLGHSSTDTQYF.

The CDR3 loop is CASSSGTGKNIQYF. CDR3 bases: TGCGCCAGCAGCTCCGGGACAGGCAAAAACATTCAGTACTTC. This sequence joins TRBV5-1 and TRBJ2-4; 8 positions agree with TRBD1. Germline assignment: CDR1 SGHRS and CDR2 YFSETQ. The J segment lost 3 bases and the V segment lost 3 bases, leaving 2 bases of the junction unmatched. CDR3 length equals 14 residues.

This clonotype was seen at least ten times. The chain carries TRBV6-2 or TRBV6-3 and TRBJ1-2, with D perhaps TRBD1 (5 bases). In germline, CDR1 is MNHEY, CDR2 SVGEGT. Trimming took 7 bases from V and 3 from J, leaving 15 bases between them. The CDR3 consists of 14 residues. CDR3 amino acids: CASTRGTRDYGYTF. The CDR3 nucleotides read TGTGCCAGCACGAGGGGTACAAGAGACTATGGCTACACCTTC.

The CDR3 nucleotides read TGTGCCAGCAGCTTGGGGGACGGCAAGACCCAGTACTTC. This encodes CASSLGDGKTQYF. The chain is built from TRBV5-5 and TRBJ2-5; D assignment may be TRBD1 or TRBD2 (5 bases each). CDR3 length equals 13 residues. Trimming shortened V by 0 bases and J by 6 bases, and 9 bases separated the two germline ends. From germline, CDR1 is SGHKS and CDR2 YYEKEE (reference sequence).

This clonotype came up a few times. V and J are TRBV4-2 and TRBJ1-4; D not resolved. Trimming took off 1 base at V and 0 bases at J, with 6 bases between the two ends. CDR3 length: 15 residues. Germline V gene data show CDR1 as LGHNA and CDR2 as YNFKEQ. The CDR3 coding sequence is TGTGCCAGCAGCCAAGCGGCATCAACTAATGAAAAACTGTTTTTT. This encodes CASSQAASTNEKLFF.

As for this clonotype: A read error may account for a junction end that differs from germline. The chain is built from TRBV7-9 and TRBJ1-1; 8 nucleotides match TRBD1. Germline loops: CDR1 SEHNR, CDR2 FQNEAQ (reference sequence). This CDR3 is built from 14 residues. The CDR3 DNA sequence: TGTGCCAGCAGCTTAGGGACAGGGAACCCTGAAGCTTTCTTT. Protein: CASSLGTGNPEAFF.

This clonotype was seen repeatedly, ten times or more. For the CDR3, the DNA is TGTGCCAGCAGTTATCAGACAGGGTCCACCGGGGAGCTGTTTTTT. This gives the protein CASSYQTGSTGELFF. V is TRBV6-1 and J is TRBJ2-2, with 7 bases matching TRBD1. The CDR3 loop spans 15 amino acids. The V segment lost 5 bases and the J segment 4 bases; nucleotides outside the gene matches: 7. CDR1 and CDR2 (germline): MNHNS, SASEGT.

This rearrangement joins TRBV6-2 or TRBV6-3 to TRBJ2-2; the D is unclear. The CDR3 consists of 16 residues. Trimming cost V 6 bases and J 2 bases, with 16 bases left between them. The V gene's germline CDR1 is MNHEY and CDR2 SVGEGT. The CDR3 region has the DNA TGTGCCAGCAGCGTAGTAAGTGACATCAACACCGGGGAGCTGTTTTTT. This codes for CASSVVSDINTGELFF.

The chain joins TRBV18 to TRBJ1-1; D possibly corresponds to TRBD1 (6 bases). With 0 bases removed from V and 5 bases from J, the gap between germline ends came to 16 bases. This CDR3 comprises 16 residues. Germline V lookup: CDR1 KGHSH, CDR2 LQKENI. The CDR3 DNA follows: TGTGCCAGCTCACCACCTGTTGGGGGGCGGTTGACTGAAGCTTTCTTT. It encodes CASSPPVGGRLTEAFF.

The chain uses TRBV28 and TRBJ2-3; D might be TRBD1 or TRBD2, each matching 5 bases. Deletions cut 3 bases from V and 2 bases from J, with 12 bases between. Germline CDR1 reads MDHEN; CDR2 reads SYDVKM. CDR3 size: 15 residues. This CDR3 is CASSFRRDPTDTQYF. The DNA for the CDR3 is TGTGCCAGCAGTTTTCGCCGGGACCCCACAGATACGCAGTATTTT.